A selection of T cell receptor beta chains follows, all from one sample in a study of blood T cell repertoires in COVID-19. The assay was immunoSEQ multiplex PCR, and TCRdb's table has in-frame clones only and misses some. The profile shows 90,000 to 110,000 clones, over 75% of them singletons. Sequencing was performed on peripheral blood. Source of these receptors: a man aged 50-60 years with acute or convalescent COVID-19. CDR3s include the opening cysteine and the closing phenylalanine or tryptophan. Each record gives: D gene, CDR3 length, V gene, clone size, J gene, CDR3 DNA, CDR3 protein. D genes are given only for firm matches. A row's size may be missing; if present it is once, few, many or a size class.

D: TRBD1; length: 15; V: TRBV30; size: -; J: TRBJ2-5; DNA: TGTGCCTGGAGTGAATACAGGGGGTTTCAAGAGACCCAGTACTTC; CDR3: CAWSEYRGFQETQYF
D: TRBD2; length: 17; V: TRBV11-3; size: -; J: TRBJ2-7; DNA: TGTGCCAGCAGCCTGGGAGGGCGAAGTGCGCCGGGACCCGAGCAGTACTTC; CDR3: CASSLGGRSAPGPEQYF
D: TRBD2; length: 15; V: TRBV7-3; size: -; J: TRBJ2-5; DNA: TGTGCCAGCAGCTTAGCGGGAGGGACTGTTGAGACCCAGTACTTC; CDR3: CASSLAGGTVETQYF
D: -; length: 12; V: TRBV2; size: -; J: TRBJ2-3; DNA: TGTGCCGGAGGAGCGACGGTGGATACGCAGTATTTT; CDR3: CAGGATVDTQYF
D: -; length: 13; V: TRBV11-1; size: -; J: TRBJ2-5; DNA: TGTGCCAGCAGCTCCACAGTCGTAGAGACCCAGTACTTC; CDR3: CASSSTVVETQYF
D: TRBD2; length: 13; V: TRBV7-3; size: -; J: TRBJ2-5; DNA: TGTGCCAGCAGATCGGGAGGAGGAGAGACCCAGTACTTC; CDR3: CASRSGGGETQYF
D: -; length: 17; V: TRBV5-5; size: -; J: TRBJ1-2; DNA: TGTGCCAGCAGCTCAACCTACGACAGGAGGTTTAACTATGGCTACACCTTC; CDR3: CASSSTYDRRFNYGYTF
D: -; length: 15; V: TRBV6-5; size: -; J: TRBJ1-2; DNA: TGTGCCAGCAGTTACGTATCGGCGACAGCCTATGGCTACACCTTC; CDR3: CASSYVSATAYGYTF
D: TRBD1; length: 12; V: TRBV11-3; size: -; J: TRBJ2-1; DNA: TGTGCCAGCAGCTTAGGGGACAGTCAGCAGTTCTTC; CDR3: CASSLGDSQQFF
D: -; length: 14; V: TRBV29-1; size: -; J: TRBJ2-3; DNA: TGCAGCGTTGTCAGACAACCTAGCACAGATACGCAGTATTTT; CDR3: CSVVRQPSTDTQYF
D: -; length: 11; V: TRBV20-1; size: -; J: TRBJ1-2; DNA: TGCAGTGCTAGAGCGGGGTCAGGCTACACCTTC; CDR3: CSARAGSGYTF
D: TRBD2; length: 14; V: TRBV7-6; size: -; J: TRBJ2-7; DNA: TGTGCCAGCAGCCAACTGGGAGGGTCCTACGAGCAGTACTTC; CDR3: CASSQLGGSYEQYF
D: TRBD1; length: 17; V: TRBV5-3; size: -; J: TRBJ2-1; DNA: TGTGCCAGAAGCTTGGGGGACAGCCTGAGCTCCTACAATGAGCAGTTCTTC; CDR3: CARSLGDSLSSYNEQFF
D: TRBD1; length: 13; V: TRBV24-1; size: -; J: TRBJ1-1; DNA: TGTGCCACCAGTGAAACAGGGGTCACTGAAGCTTTCTTT; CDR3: CATSETGVTEAFF
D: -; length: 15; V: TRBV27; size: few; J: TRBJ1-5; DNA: TGTGCCAGCAGTTTATCGCCACAAAGCAATCAGCCCCAGCATTTT; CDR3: CASSLSPQSNQPQHF
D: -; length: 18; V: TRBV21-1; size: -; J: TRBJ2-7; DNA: TGTGCCAGCAGCAAAGGGGGGACTAGCGGGTCTTACTCCTACGAGCAGTACTTC; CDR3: CASSKGGTSGSYSYEQYF
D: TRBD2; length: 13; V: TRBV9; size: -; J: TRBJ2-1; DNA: TGTGCCAGCAGCGTCTGGACTAGTCATGAGCAGTTCTTC; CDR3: CASSVWTSHEQFF
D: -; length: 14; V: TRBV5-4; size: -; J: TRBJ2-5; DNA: TGTGCCAGCAGCTCCGGGACACAACAAGAGACCCAGTACTTC; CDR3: CASSSGTQQETQYF
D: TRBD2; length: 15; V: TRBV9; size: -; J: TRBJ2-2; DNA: TGTGCCAGCAGCGTATCCAGCGGGGGGACCGGGGAGCTGTTTTTT; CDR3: CASSVSSGGTGELFF
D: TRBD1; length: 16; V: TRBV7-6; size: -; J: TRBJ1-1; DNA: TGTGCCAGCAGCTCCGGACAGGCGGCCGTTAACACTGAAGCTTTCTTT; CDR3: CASSSGQAAVNTEAFF
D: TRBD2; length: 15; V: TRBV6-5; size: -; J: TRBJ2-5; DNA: TGTGCCAGCAGGGTTGCGGGGGGGCCGTCGGAGACCCAGTACTTC; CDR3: CASRVAGGPSETQYF
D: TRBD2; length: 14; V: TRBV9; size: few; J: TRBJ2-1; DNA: TGTGCCAGCAGCGCCTCACTAGCGCTCAATGAGCAGTTCTTC; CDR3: CASSASLALNEQFF
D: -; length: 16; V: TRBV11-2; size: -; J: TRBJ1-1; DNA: TGTGCCAGCAGCTTAGAGGATCGGGGTCTGAACACTGAAGCTTTCTTT; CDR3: CASSLEDRGLNTEAFF